This T cell receptor (beta chain) emerged from a study of technical replicates of blood from a few donors. The method was immunoSEQ multiplex PCR; TCRdb's version includes in-frame clones alone and lacks a portion of them. The repertoire holds about 90,000 clones, with 85% to 95% as singletons. Trimming took 4 bases from V and 11 from J, leaving 16 bases between them. The CDR3 spans 13 residues. The V gene's germline CDR1 is LGHNA and CDR2 YNFKEQ. This TCR was recovered from a human donor in good health. The sequenced sample consisted of T cells isolated from PBMCs. This chain links TRBV4-2 with TRBJ2-3; D is possibly TRBD2 (6 bases). Here the CDR3 DNA reads TGTGCCAGCAGCCGCGATGAGTGGGGAGGGCAGTATTTT. It encodes CASSRDEWGGQYF.